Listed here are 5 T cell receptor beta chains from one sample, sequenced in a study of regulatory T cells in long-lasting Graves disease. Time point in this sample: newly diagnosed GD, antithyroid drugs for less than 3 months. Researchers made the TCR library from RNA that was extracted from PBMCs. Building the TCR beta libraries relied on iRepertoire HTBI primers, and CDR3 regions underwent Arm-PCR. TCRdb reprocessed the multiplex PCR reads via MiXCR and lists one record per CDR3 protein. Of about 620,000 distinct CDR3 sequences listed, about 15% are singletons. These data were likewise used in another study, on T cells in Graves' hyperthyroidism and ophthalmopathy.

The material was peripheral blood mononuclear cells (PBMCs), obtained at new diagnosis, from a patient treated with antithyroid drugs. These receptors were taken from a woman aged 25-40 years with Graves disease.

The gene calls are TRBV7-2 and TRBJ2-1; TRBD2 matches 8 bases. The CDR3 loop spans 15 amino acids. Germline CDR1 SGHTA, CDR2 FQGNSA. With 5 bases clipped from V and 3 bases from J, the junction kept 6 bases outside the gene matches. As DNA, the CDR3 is TGTGCCAGCAGCCCAATAGCGGGGATCTACAATGAGCAGTTCTTC. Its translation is CASSPIAGIYNEQFF.

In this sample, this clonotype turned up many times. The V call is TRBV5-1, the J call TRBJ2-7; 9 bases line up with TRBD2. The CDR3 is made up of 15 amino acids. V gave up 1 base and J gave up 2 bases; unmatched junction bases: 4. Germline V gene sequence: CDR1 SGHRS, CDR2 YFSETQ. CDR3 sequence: CASSLNRGRAYEQYF. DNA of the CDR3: TGCGCCAGCAGCTTGAATCGCGGGAGGGCCTACGAGCAGTACTTC. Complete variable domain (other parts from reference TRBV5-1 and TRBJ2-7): KAGVTQTPRYLIKTRGQQVTLSCSPISGHRSVSWYQQTPGQGLQFLFEYFSETQRNKGNFPGRFSGRQFSNSRSEMNVSTLELGDSALYLCASSLNRGRAYEQYFGPGTRLTVT.

CDR3 nucleotide sequence: TGTGCCAGCAGGCTACAGGGCCCAGATACGCAGTATTTT. As protein: CASRLQGPDTQYF. The chain carries TRBV6-1 and TRBJ2-3, with D perhaps matching TRBD1 (6 bases). Trimming removed 6 bases at V and 4 bases at J, with 11 bases between. The CDR3 covers 13 residues. Germline values: CDR1 MNHNS, CDR2 SASEGT.

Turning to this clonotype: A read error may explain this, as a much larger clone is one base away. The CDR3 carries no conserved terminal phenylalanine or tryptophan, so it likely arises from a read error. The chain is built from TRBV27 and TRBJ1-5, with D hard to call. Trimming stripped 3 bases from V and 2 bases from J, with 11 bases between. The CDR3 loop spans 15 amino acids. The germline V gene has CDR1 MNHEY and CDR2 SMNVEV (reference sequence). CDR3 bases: TGTGCCAGCAGTTTGGGGAACTATGGCAATCAGCCCCAGCATCTT. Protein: CASSLGNYGNQPQHL.

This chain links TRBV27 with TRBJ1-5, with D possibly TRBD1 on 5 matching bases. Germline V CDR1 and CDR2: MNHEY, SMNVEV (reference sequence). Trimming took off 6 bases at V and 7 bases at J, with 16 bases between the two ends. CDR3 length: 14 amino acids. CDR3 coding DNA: TGTGCCAGCAGCCCTGGGGGTCTCCAACAGCCCCAGCATTTT. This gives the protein CASSPGGLQQPQHF.